The rows below give T cell receptor beta chains drawn from one sample of a study of blood T cell repertoires in COVID-19. Data came from immunoSEQ multiplex PCR; TCRdb stores just in-frame clones and leaves some out. The data contain 200,000 to 300,000 clones, roughly 84% of them seen just once; the ten biggest clones take up under 5.5%. Material: peripheral blood. These receptors originate from a man in his sixties with acute or convalescent COVID-19. CDR3s include the opening cysteine and the closing phenylalanine or tryptophan. Each record gives: D gene, clone size, V gene, J gene, CDR3 DNA, CDR3 protein. A D gene is named only where the DNA matches it firmly. Expanded clones get a size class; other rows say once, few or many, or leave the size out.

d_call: TRBD1
clone_size: NA
v_call: TRBV7-2
j_call: TRBJ1-4
cdr3_nt: TGTGCCAGCAGCTTAGGAGGACAGGGGGCAGGGGAAAAACTGTTTTTT
cdr3_aa: CASSLGGQGAGEKLFF

d_call: TRBD1
clone_size: NA
v_call: TRBV11-2
j_call: TRBJ2-3
cdr3_nt: TGTGCCAGCAGCTTCCCGGGACAGGGGACAGATACGCAGTATTTT
cdr3_aa: CASSFPGQGTDTQYF

d_call: NA
clone_size: few
v_call: TRBV16
j_call: TRBJ1-1
cdr3_nt: TGTGCCAGCAGCCAATCAATTACCAGTTTGAACACTGAAGCTTTCTTT
cdr3_aa: CASSQSITSLNTEAFF

d_call: NA
clone_size: NA
v_call: TRBV18
j_call: TRBJ1-4
cdr3_nt: TGTGCCAGCTCACCATTATTACCCACCTTAGTTGCAACTAATGAAAAACTGTTTTTT
cdr3_aa: CASSPLLPTLVATNEKLFF

d_call: NA
clone_size: NA
v_call: TRBV7-4
j_call: TRBJ2-3
cdr3_nt: TGTGCCAGCAGCTTATCCCGGGAGCCCCGAGGCACAGATACGCAGTATTTT
cdr3_aa: CASSLSREPRGTDTQYF

d_call: NA
clone_size: few
v_call: TRBV6-1
j_call: TRBJ2-5
cdr3_nt: TGTGCCAGCAGTGAAGGTGGCAGGACAGCCGGAGAGACCCAGTACTTC
cdr3_aa: CASSEGGRTAGETQYF

d_call: TRBD2
clone_size: NA
v_call: TRBV10-3
j_call: TRBJ2-1
cdr3_nt: TGTGCCATCAGGGCTAGCGGGATCTCCTACAATGAGCAGTTCTTC
cdr3_aa: CAIRASGISYNEQFF

d_call: NA
clone_size: NA
v_call: TRBV2
j_call: TRBJ2-7
cdr3_nt: TGTGCCAGCAGTGAAGTGGGGCGGCTGGTCGAGCAGTACTTC
cdr3_aa: CASSEVGRLVEQYF

d_call: NA
clone_size: NA
v_call: TRBV3-1/TRBV3-2
j_call: TRBJ1-1
cdr3_nt: TGTGCCAGCAGGACAGAATACATGAACACTGAAGCTTTCTTT
cdr3_aa: CASRTEYMNTEAFF

d_call: TRBD2
clone_size: NA
v_call: TRBV6-4
j_call: TRBJ2-1
cdr3_nt: TGTGCCAGCAGCCTACGGGGCGGGAGGGCCCTCGATGAGCAGTTCTTC
cdr3_aa: CASSLRGGRALDEQFF

d_call: TRBD2
clone_size: NA
v_call: TRBV4-2
j_call: TRBJ2-2
cdr3_nt: TGTGCCAGCAGCCAAGAAAGCGGGGGAACGTACACCGGGGAGCTGTTTTTT
cdr3_aa: CASSQESGGTYTGELFF

d_call: NA
clone_size: NA
v_call: TRBV11-2
j_call: TRBJ1-5
cdr3_nt: TGTGCCAGCAGCTTAGGGGGAGTCCGGCAGCCCCAGCATTTT
cdr3_aa: CASSLGGVRQPQHF

d_call: TRBD1
clone_size: NA
v_call: TRBV5-1
j_call: TRBJ2-2
cdr3_nt: TGCGCCAGCAGACCCGACAGGGGTGGCACCGGGGAGCTGTTTTTT
cdr3_aa: CASRPDRGGTGELFF

d_call: TRBD1
clone_size: once
v_call: TRBV19
j_call: TRBJ2-7
cdr3_nt: TGTGCCAGTAGTATAGATCCCGGGACAGCTACGTACGAGCAGTACTTC
cdr3_aa: CASSIDPGTATYEQYF

d_call: TRBD1
clone_size: NA
v_call: TRBV4-1
j_call: TRBJ2-7
cdr3_nt: TGCGCCAGCAGCCAAGGGTATGGGACAGCTACCTACGAGCAGTACTTC
cdr3_aa: CASSQGYGTATYEQYF

d_call: NA
clone_size: NA
v_call: TRBV4-2
j_call: TRBJ1-2
cdr3_nt: TGTGCCAGCAGCCAAGACAGGCGGGACTATGGCTACACCTTC
cdr3_aa: CASSQDRRDYGYTF

d_call: NA
clone_size: NA
v_call: TRBV20-1
j_call: TRBJ2-1
cdr3_nt: TGCAGTGCTAGAGACCAGGGGATTTGGTTCTTC
cdr3_aa: CSARDQGIWFF

d_call: NA
clone_size: NA
v_call: TRBV7-8
j_call: TRBJ2-2
cdr3_nt: TGTGCCAGCAGCTTAGCGGGGCTAAACACCGGGGAGCTGTTTTTT
cdr3_aa: CASSLAGLNTGELFF

d_call: TRBD1
clone_size: NA
v_call: TRBV18
j_call: TRBJ2-1
cdr3_nt: TGTGCCAGCTCACCATACGACAGGGCAAGATACAATGAGCAGTTCTTC
cdr3_aa: CASSPYDRARYNEQFF

d_call: TRBD1
clone_size: NA
v_call: TRBV5-6
j_call: TRBJ1-5
cdr3_nt: TGTGCCAGCAGCTGGACAGGGATTAGCAATCAGCCCCAGCATTTT
cdr3_aa: CASSWTGISNQPQHF

d_call: NA
clone_size: NA
v_call: TRBV29-1
j_call: TRBJ2-1
cdr3_nt: TGCAGCGTGGACGTTAGCGGAGTCAACAATGAGCAGTTCTTC
cdr3_aa: CSVDVSGVNNEQFF

d_call: NA
clone_size: NA
v_call: TRBV28
j_call: TRBJ2-7
cdr3_nt: TGTGCCAGCAGTGACTCGGACATTTCCTACGAGCAGTACTTC
cdr3_aa: CASSDSDISYEQYF

d_call: TRBD2
clone_size: few
v_call: TRBV9
j_call: TRBJ2-1
cdr3_nt: TGTGCCAGCAGCTCCACCGGGACTAGCGTCAATGAGCAGTTCTTC
cdr3_aa: CASSSTGTSVNEQFF

d_call: TRBD1
clone_size: NA
v_call: TRBV6-5
j_call: TRBJ2-7
cdr3_nt: TGTGCCAGCAGTTACTCGGCGGGACAGGGCGAGCAGTACTTC
cdr3_aa: CASSYSAGQGEQYF

d_call: TRBD2
clone_size: NA
v_call: TRBV6-1
j_call: TRBJ2-1
cdr3_nt: TGTGCCAGCAGGGAAGCGGGAGGATCACATGGAGAGCAGTTCTTC
cdr3_aa: CASREAGGSHGEQFF

d_call: NA
clone_size: NA
v_call: TRBV21-1
j_call: TRBJ2-5
cdr3_nt: TGTGCCAGCAGCAACCAAGGGGACAGGCGGTACCAAGAGACCCAGTACTTC
cdr3_aa: CASSNQGDRRYQETQYF

d_call: TRBD1
clone_size: NA
v_call: TRBV7-9
j_call: TRBJ1-2
cdr3_nt: TGTGCCAGCAGTTTTTCCACAGGGGTATCGGATGGCTACACCTTC
cdr3_aa: CASSFSTGVSDGYTF

d_call: NA
clone_size: NA
v_call: TRBV7-3
j_call: TRBJ2-2
cdr3_nt: TGTGCCAGCAGCCCCCGGGCCGGGGAGCTGTTTTTT
cdr3_aa: CASSPRAGELFF

d_call: TRBD2
clone_size: NA
v_call: TRBV6-5
j_call: TRBJ2-2
cdr3_nt: TGTGCCAGCAGTTACTGGAGCGGGGGGGCCCCCCGGGAGCTGTTTTTT
cdr3_aa: CASSYWSGGAPRELFF

d_call: NA
clone_size: NA
v_call: TRBV5-1
j_call: TRBJ2-6
cdr3_nt: TGCGCCAGCAGCCCCGAACCACAGTCTGGGGCCAACGTCCTGACTTTC
cdr3_aa: CASSPEPQSGANVLTF

d_call: TRBD2
clone_size: NA
v_call: TRBV3-1/TRBV3-2
j_call: TRBJ2-5
cdr3_nt: TGTGCCAGCAGCCATCTCCCTGGCGGGGGGGGTGGAGAGACCCAGTACTTC
cdr3_aa: CASSHLPGGGGGETQYF

d_call: NA
clone_size: NA
v_call: TRBV20-1
j_call: TRBJ2-1
cdr3_nt: TGCAGTGCTAGTAGGAGTTGGTCTCACAATGAGCAGTTCTTC
cdr3_aa: CSASRSWSHNEQFF

d_call: NA
clone_size: once
v_call: TRBV12-3/TRBV12-4
j_call: TRBJ2-4
cdr3_nt: TGTGCCAGCAGTTGGGGCGGGGATAACATTCAGTACTTC
cdr3_aa: CASSWGGDNIQYF

d_call: NA
clone_size: NA
v_call: TRBV7-2
j_call: TRBJ2-3
cdr3_nt: TGTGCCAGCAGCTTCGTCACAGATACGCAGTATTTT
cdr3_aa: CASSFVTDTQYF

d_call: TRBD1
clone_size: many
v_call: TRBV20-1
j_call: TRBJ1-2
cdr3_nt: TGCAGTGCCCAGGGGGCGTGGGGCTACACCTTC
cdr3_aa: CSAQGAWGYTF

d_call: TRBD1
clone_size: NA
v_call: TRBV3-1/TRBV3-2
j_call: TRBJ1-1
cdr3_nt: TGTGCCAGCAGCCAAGGACTGGGCCACTCCGGGACAGGGGTTCAAGCTTTCTTT
cdr3_aa: CASSQGLGHSGTGVQAFF

d_call: NA
clone_size: NA
v_call: TRBV28
j_call: TRBJ2-3
cdr3_nt: TGTGCCAGCAGGGAGCGGTTCACAGATACGCAGTATTTT
cdr3_aa: CASRERFTDTQYF

d_call: TRBD2
clone_size: NA
v_call: TRBV19
j_call: TRBJ2-5
cdr3_nt: TGTGCCAGTAGTATAGCCGGGGGGGAGACCCAGTACTTC
cdr3_aa: CASSIAGGETQYF

d_call: NA
clone_size: once
v_call: TRBV7-6
j_call: TRBJ1-4
cdr3_nt: TGTGCCAGCAGCCCCAGAGGGAGGAATGAAAAACTGTTTTTT
cdr3_aa: CASSPRGRNEKLFF

d_call: TRBD1
clone_size: few
v_call: TRBV14
j_call: TRBJ2-5
cdr3_nt: TGTGCCAGCAGCCACCGGGGACAGCTAGGGACCCAGTACTTC
cdr3_aa: CASSHRGQLGTQYF

d_call: NA
clone_size: once
v_call: TRBV5-1
j_call: TRBJ1-1
cdr3_nt: TGCGCCAGCAGCCCCGAGGGCACCCTGAACACTGAAGCTTTCTTT
cdr3_aa: CASSPEGTLNTEAFF

d_call: NA
clone_size: few
v_call: TRBV7-9
j_call: TRBJ2-1
cdr3_nt: TGTGCCAGCAGCTTAGACCGGGGTCGCGAGCAGTTCTTC
cdr3_aa: CASSLDRGREQFF

d_call: NA
clone_size: NA
v_call: TRBV28
j_call: TRBJ1-6
cdr3_nt: TGTGCCAGCAGTTTAGGGCAACAGAGCTCCTATAATTCACCCCTCCACTTT
cdr3_aa: CASSLGQQSSYNSPLHF

d_call: NA
clone_size: few
v_call: TRBV28
j_call: TRBJ1-2
cdr3_nt: TGTGCCAGCAGTTTTGGGGGGGAGGTTGGCTATGGCTACACCTTC
cdr3_aa: CASSFGGEVGYGYTF

d_call: NA
clone_size: NA
v_call: TRBV2
j_call: TRBJ2-2
cdr3_nt: TGTGCCAGCAGGGAAAGAAGGACTACCGGGGAGCTGTTTTTT
cdr3_aa: CASRERRTTGELFF

d_call: TRBD1
clone_size: NA
v_call: TRBV7-8
j_call: TRBJ1-6
cdr3_nt: TGTGCCAGCAGCTTGGGACAGGCAAAAAGCTCCTATAATTCACCCCTCCACTTT
cdr3_aa: CASSLGQAKSSYNSPLHF

d_call: NA
clone_size: NA
v_call: TRBV30
j_call: TRBJ1-2
cdr3_nt: TGTGCCTGGAGTGTAGTTCGAAGTGGACAGTCGGATGGCTACACCTTC
cdr3_aa: CAWSVVRSGQSDGYTF

d_call: NA
clone_size: NA
v_call: TRBV7-9
j_call: TRBJ2-5
cdr3_nt: TGTGCCAGCAGCCCGCGCGGGAACATGGAGACCCAGTACTTC
cdr3_aa: CASSPRGNMETQYF

d_call: TRBD1
clone_size: few
v_call: TRBV18
j_call: TRBJ2-1
cdr3_nt: TGTGCCAGCTCACCATGGGGACAGACGGGTCCCTACAATGAGCAGTTCTTC
cdr3_aa: CASSPWGQTGPYNEQFF

d_call: TRBD2
clone_size: once
v_call: TRBV3-1/TRBV3-2
j_call: TRBJ2-3
cdr3_nt: TGTGCCAGCAGCCCCCCGCGAGCGGGAGTCGGTAGTACGCAGTATTTT
cdr3_aa: CASSPPRAGVGSTQYF

d_call: TRBD2
clone_size: once
v_call: TRBV9
j_call: TRBJ2-1
cdr3_nt: TGTGCCAGCAGCGTTCCCCTAGCGGGAGGCCGCTCCTACAATGAGCAGTTCTTC
cdr3_aa: CASSVPLAGGRSYNEQFF

d_call: NA
clone_size: once
v_call: TRBV24-1
j_call: TRBJ2-2
cdr3_nt: TGTGCCACCAGTGGGGGGCCAGGGACCGGGGAGCTGTTTTTT
cdr3_aa: CATSGGPGTGELFF

d_call: TRBD2
clone_size: NA
v_call: TRBV5-4
j_call: TRBJ2-5
cdr3_nt: TGTGCCAGCAGCTCGGGACTAGCGGGGGGGGGAGAGACCCAGTACTTC
cdr3_aa: CASSSGLAGGGETQYF

d_call: NA
clone_size: few
v_call: TRBV5-1
j_call: TRBJ1-5
cdr3_nt: TGCGCCAGCAGCCAAGACAGTCCCAATCAGCCCCAGCATTTT
cdr3_aa: CASSQDSPNQPQHF

d_call: NA
clone_size: NA
v_call: TRBV24-1
j_call: TRBJ2-1
cdr3_nt: TGTGCCACCAGTGAGAGGGACAATGAGCAGTTCTTC
cdr3_aa: CATSERDNEQFF

d_call: NA
clone_size: NA
v_call: TRBV4-1
j_call: TRBJ2-1
cdr3_nt: TGCGCCAGCAGCCATGACGGAGGGAAGGACACCGAGCAGTTCTTC
cdr3_aa: CASSHDGGKDTEQFF

d_call: NA
clone_size: NA
v_call: TRBV19
j_call: TRBJ2-3
cdr3_nt: TGTGCCAGTAGTACCCAGGGGCGGAATACGCAGTATTTT
cdr3_aa: CASSTQGRNTQYF

d_call: TRBD2
clone_size: once
v_call: TRBV27
j_call: TRBJ2-1
cdr3_nt: TGTGCCAGTCGCACCGGGACTAGCGACTACAATGAGCAGTTCTTC
cdr3_aa: CASRTGTSDYNEQFF

d_call: TRBD1
clone_size: NA
v_call: TRBV28
j_call: TRBJ1-2
cdr3_nt: TGTGCCAGCAGTAACACCGGGACAGGGCCCATACACGGGTTTGGCTACACCTTC
cdr3_aa: CASSNTGTGPIHGFGYTF

d_call: TRBD2
clone_size: NA
v_call: TRBV6-5
j_call: TRBJ2-2
cdr3_nt: TGTGCCAGCAGTTACAGAGCGGGAGGGCTAACCGGGGAGCTGTTTTTT
cdr3_aa: CASSYRAGGLTGELFF